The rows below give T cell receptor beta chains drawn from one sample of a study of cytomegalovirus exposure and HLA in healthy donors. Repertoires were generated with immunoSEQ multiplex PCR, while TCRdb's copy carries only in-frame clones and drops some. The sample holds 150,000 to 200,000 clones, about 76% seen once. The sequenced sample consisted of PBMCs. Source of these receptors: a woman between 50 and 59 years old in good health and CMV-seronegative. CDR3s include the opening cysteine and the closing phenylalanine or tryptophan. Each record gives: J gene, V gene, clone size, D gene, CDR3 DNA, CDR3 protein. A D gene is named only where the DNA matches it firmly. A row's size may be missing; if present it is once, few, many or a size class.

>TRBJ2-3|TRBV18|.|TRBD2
TGTGCCAGCTCACCGGCCGGGGGGACCACAGATACGCAGTATTTT
CASSPAGGTTDTQYF
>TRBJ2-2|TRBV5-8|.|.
TGTGCCAGCAGCTTGGCCAGCGTTTCCCTGGGAGTAACCGGGGAGCTGTTTTTT
CASSLASVSLGVTGELFF
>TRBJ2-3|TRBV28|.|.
TGTGCCAGCAGTTATCCCCGAGGGGAGGGCACAGATACGCAGTATTTT
CASSYPRGEGTDTQYF
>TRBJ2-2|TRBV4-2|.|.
TGTGCCAGCAGCCAAGGGGGGCTCACCACCGGGGAGCTGTTTTTT
CASSQGGLTTGELFF
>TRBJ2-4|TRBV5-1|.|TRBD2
TGCGCCAGCAGCTCGGGACTAGCGGGGGGGGCCAAAAACATTCAGTACTTC
CASSSGLAGGAKNIQYF
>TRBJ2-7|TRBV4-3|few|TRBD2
TGCGCCAGCAGCCCAACTACTAGCGGTCTTGGAGAGCAGTACTTC
CASSPTTSGLGEQYF
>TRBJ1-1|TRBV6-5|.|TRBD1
TGTGCCAGCACCCATAGGGGGCCGAACACTGAAGCTTTCTTT
CASTHRGPNTEAFF
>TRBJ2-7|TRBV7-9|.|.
TGTTCCAGCAGCTTAGGGCAGATTTACGAGCAGTACTTC
CSSSLGQIYEQYF
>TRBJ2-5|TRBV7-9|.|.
TGTGCCAGCAGATACGGACGGGGACACCAGTACTTC
CASRYGRGHQYF
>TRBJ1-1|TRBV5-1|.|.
TGCGCCAGCAGCCGTACCCCGGGGAACACTGAAGCTTTCTTT
CASSRTPGNTEAFF
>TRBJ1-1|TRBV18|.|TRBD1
TGTGCCAGCTCACCCTCCGGGACAGGGGGGAGAGGGGCCACTGAAGCTTTCTTT
CASSPSGTGGRGATEAFF
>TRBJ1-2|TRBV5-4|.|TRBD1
TGTGCCAGCAGCTTGGGATCGGACAGGGGCCGGGGTTATGGCTACACCTTC
CASSLGSDRGRGYGYTF
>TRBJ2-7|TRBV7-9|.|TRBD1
TGTGCCAGCAGCTCCTGGACAGGGGGGAGCTACGAGCAGTACTTC
CASSSWTGGSYEQYF
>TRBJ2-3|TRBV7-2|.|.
TGTGCCAGCAGCCCCGACAGGCCCCACAGCACAGATACGCAGTATTTT
CASSPDRPHSTDTQYF
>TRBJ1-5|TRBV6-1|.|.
TGTGCCAGCAGTGAAGGAGTAGGGGTCAATCAGCCCCAGCATTTT
CASSEGVGVNQPQHF
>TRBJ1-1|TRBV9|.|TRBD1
TGTGCCAGCAGCGCGGACAGGGTCACTGAAGCTTTCTTT
CASSADRVTEAFF
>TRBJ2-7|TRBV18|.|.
TGTGCCAGCTCACCCGAGCTCGGGTCCTACGAGCAGTACTTC
CASSPELGSYEQYF
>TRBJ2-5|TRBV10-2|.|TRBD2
TGCGCCAGCAGTGAATACCGGGAGGGAGCCCAGTACTTC
CASSEYREGAQYF
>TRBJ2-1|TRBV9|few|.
TGTGCCAGCAGCGTAGTTCTGGGGGCCCGCAATGAGCAGTTCTTC
CASSVVLGARNEQFF
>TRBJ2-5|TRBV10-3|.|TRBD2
TGTGCCATCAGTGGGCGGGGACTAGCGGGGCAAGAGACCCAGTACTTC
CAISGRGLAGQETQYF
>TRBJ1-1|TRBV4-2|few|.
TGTGCCAGCAGCCAAGATCAGGCAGCCTCTGAAGCTTTCTTT
CASSQDQAASEAFF
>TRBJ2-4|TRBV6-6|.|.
TGTGCCAGCAGTTACGAAGAGGGCCTCAAAAACATTCAGTACTTC
CASSYEEGLKNIQYF
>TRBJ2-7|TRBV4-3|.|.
TGCGCCAGCAGCCATGAGCGGAGTTCCTACGAGCAGTACTTC
CASSHERSSYEQYF
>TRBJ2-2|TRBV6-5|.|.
TGTGCCAGCAGTTACTTGGTGACAGGAAACACCGGGGAGCTGTTTTTT
CASSYLVTGNTGELFF
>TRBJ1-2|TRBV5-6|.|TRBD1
TGTGCCAGCAGCTCTAGATGGACAGGGGGCAGGAACTATGGCTACACCTTC
CASSSRWTGGRNYGYTF
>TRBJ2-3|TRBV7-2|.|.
TGTGCCAGCAGCTTAGCGCGTTTAGCGGCTAGCACAGATACGCAGTATTTT
CASSLARLAASTDTQYF
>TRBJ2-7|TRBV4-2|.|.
TGTGCCAGCAGCCCTAGGGGGGAGGGTGCGAAAGAGCAGTACTTC
CASSPRGEGAKEQYF
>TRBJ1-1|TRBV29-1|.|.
TGCAGCTCATCATGGAACACTGAAGCTTTCTTT
CSSSWNTEAFF